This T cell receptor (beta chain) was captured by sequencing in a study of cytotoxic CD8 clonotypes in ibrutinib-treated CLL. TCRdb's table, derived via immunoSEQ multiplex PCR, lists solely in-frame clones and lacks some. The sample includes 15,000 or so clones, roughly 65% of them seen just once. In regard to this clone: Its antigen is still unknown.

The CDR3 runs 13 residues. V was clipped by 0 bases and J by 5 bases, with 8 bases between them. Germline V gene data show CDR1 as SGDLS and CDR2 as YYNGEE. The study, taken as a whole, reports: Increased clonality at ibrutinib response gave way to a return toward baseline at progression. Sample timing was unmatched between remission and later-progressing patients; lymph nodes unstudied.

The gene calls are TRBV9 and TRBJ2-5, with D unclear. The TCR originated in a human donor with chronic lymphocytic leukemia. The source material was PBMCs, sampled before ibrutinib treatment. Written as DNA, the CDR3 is TGTGCCAGCAGCGTAGAAGGAACGGAGACCCAGTACTTC. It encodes CASSVEGTETQYF.